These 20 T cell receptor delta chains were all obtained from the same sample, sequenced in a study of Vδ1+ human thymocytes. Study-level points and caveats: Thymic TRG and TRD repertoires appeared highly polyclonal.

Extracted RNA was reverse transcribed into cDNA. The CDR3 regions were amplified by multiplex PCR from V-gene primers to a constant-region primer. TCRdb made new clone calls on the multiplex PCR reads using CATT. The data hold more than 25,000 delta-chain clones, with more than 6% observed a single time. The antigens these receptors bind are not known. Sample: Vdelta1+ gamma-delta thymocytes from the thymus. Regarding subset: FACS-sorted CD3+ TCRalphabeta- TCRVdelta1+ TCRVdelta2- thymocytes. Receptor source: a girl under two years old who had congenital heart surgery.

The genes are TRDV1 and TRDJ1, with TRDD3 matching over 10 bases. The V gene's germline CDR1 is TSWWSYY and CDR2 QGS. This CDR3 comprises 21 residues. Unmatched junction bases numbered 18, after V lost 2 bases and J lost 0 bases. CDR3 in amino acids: CALGEFSYALGDTGDTDKLIF. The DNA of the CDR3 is TGTGCTCTTGGGGAATTCTCCTACGCGTTGGGGGATACTGGGGACACCGATAAACTCATCTTT.

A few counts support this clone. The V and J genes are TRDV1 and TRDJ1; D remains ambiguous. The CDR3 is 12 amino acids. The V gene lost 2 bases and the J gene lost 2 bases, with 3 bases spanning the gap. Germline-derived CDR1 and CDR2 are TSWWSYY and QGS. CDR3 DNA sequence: TGTGCTCTTGGGGAAGCTACCGATAAACTCATCTTT. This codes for CALGEATDKLIF.

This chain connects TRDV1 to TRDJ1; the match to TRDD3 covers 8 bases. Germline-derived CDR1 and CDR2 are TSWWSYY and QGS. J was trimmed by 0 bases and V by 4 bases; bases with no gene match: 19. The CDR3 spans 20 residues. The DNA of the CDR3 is TGTGCTCTTGGGGCAAACCTTCCCATTCCCCTTGGGGGATACACCGATAAACTCATCTTT. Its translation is CALGANLPIPLGGYTDKLIF.

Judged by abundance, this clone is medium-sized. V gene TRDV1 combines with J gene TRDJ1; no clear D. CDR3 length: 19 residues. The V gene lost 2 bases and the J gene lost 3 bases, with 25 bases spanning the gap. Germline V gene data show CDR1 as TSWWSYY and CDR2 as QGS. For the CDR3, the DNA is TGTGCTCTTGGGGAAAACCATCTCTACTCCCCCCGGAGGGCCGATAAACTCATCTTT. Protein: CALGENHLYSPRRADKLIF.

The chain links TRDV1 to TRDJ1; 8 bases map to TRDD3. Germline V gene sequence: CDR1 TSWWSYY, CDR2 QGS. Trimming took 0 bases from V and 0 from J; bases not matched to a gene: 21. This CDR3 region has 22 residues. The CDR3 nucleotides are TGTGCTCTTGGGGAACTAGGCTTCCCCCTACGGGGGGGATATTTGTACACCGATAAACTCATCTTT. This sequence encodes CALGELGFPLRGGYLYTDKLIF.

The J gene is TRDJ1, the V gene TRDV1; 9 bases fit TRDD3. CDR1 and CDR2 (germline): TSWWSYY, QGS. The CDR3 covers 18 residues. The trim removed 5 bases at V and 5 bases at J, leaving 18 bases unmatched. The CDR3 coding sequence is TGTGCTCTTGGGAAGAAACTGGGGGAGACCCGAGGAGGTGATAAACTCATCTTT. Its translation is CALGKKLGETRGGDKLIF.

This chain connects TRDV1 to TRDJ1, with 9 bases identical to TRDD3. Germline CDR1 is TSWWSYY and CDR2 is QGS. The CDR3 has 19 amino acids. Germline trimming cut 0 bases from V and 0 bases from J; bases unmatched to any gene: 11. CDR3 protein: CALGELIVPHWGNTDKLIF. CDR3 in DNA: TGTGCTCTTGGGGAACTGATAGTCCCTCACTGGGGGAACACCGATAAACTCATCTTT.

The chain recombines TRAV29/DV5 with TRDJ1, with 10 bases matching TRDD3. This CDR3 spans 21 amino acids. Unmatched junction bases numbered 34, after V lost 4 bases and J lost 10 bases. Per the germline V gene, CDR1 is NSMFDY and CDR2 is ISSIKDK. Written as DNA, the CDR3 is TGTGCAGCATGCGCTGCCCCCGCAACTCGGGGGATACGCGGTTCCCGGTGGGGACTCATCTTT. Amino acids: CAACAAPATRGIRGSRWGLIF. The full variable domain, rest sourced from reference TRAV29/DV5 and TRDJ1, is DQQVKQNSPSLSVQEGRISILNCDYTNSMFDYFLWYKKYPAEGPTFLISISSIKDKNEDGRFTVFLNKSAKHLSLHIVPSQPGDSAVYFCAACAAPATRGIRGSRWGLIFGKGTRVTVEP.

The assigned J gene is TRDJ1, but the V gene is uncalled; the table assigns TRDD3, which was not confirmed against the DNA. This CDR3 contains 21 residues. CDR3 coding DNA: TGTGCTCTTGGGGAACTAGGCCGGGGGAAGGGGGGATATAAAGGGTCCGATAAACTCATCTTT. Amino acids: CALGELGRGKGGYKGSDKLIF.

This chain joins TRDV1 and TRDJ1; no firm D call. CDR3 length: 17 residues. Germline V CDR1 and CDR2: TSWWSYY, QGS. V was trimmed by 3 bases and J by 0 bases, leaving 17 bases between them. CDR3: CALGDFASRTDTDKLIF. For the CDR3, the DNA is TGTGCTCTTGGGGATTTCGCCTCCCGGACGGACACCGATAAACTCATCTTT.

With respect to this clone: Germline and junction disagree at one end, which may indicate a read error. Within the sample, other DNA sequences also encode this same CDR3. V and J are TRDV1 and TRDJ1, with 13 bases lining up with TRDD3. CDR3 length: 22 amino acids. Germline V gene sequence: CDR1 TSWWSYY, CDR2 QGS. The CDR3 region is CALVGRAPYWGIRRRSTDKLIF. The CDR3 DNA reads TGTGCTCTTGTGGGGAGGGCCCCTTACTGGGGGATACGCAGGAGATCAACCGATAAACTCATTTTT.

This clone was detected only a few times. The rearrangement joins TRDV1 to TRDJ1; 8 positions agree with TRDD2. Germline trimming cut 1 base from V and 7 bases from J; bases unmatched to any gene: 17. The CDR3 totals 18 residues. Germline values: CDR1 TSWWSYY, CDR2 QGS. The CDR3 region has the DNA TGTGCTCTTGGGGAACATGGCTTCCTACAAAGTCACCTGGTTAAACTCATCTTT. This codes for CALGEHGFLQSHLVKLIF.

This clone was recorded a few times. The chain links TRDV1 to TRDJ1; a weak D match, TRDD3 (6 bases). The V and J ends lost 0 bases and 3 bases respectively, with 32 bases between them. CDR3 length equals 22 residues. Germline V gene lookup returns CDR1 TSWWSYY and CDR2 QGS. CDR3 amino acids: CALGELLPKSLLGWNHADKLIF. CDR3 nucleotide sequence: TGTGCTCTTGGGGAACTCCTCCCCAAGTCCTTACTGGGTTGGAACCACGCCGATAAACTCATCTTT.

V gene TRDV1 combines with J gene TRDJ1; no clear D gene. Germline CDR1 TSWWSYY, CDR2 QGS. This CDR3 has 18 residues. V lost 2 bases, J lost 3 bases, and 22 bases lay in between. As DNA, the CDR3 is TGTGCTCTTGGGGAAGGCGGCCGGGGCAAGCTTAAAGCCGATAAACTCATCTTT. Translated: CALGEGGRGKLKADKLIF.

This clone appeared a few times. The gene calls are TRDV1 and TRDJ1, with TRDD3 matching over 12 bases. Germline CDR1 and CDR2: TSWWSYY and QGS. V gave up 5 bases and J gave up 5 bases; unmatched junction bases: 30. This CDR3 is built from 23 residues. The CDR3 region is CALGKSPPYWGILNSSFEDKLIF. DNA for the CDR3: TGTGCTCTTGGGAAGTCTCCTCCGTACTGGGGGATACTTAATTCCAGTTTCGAAGATAAACTCATCTTT.

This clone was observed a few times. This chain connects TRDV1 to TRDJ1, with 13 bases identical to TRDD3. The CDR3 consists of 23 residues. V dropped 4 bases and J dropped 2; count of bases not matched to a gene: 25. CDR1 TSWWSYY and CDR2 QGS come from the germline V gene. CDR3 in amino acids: CALGGFLLQSTGGYARWTDKLIF. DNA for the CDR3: TGTGCTCTTGGGGGTTTCCTCCTCCAAAGTACTGGGGGATACGCCCGGTGGACCGATAAACTCATCTTT.

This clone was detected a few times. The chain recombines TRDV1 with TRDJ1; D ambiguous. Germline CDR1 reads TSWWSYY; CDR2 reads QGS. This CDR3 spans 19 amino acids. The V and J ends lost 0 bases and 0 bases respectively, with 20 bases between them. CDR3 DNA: TGTGCTCTTGGGGAACTATATCCGTGGAGGCCAGAGTACACCGATAAACTCATCTTT. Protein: CALGELYPWRPEYTDKLIF.

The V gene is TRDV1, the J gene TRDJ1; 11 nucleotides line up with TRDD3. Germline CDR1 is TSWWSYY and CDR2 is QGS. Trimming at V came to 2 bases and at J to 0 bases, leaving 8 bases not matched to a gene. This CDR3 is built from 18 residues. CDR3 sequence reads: CALGENLMGDTYTDKLIF. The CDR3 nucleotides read TGTGCTCTTGGGGAAAATCTAATGGGGGATACGTACACCGATAAACTCATCTTT.

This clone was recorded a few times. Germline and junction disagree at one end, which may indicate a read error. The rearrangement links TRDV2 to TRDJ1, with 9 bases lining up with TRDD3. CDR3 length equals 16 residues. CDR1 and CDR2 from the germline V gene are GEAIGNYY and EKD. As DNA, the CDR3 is TGTGCCTGTGGCCCGTACTGGGGGAGAGTTTACGATAAATTCATCTTT. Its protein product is CACGPYWGRVYDKFIF.

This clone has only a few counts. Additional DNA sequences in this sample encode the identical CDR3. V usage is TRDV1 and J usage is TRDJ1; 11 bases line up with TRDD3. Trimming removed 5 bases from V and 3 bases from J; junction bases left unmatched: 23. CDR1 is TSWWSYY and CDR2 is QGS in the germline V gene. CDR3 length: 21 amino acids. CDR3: CALGTKAFPHVLGDTADKLIF. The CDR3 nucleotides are TGTGCTCTTGGGACCAAAGCCTTCCCCCATGTCCTGGGGGATACAGCCGATAAACTCATCTTT.